These 18 T cell receptor beta chains came from one sample sequenced in a study of post-analysis software for immune sequencing data. TCR beta libraries were prepared from cDNA with unique molecular identifiers. MiXCR was run by TCRdb on the PCR reads, yielding one entry per CDR3 protein. The table includes 170,000 or so distinct CDR3 sequences, around 28% detected once. These TCRs' antigens remain unknown. Study-wide findings and caveats: A handful of TRBV segments were significantly more frequent in patients than in controls. TRBV5-6, TRBV5-1 and TRBV20-1 were among these segments.

Sequenced material: blood. All receptors derive from a girl between 5 and 17 years old with multiple sclerosis.

This clonotype was seen ten or more times. V gene TRBV6-5 combines with J gene TRBJ2-3, with no clear D. The CDR3 has 13 residues. Germline V gene sequence: CDR1 MNHEY, CDR2 SVGAGI. The ends were cut back, 1 base at V and 2 bases at J, with 4 bases in the middle. The CDR3 loop is CASSYFSTDTQYF. In DNA form, the CDR3 reads TGTGCCAGCAGTTACTTCTCCACAGATACGCAGTATTTT.

Concerning this clonotype: This clone may be a read error of a much larger clone one base away. CDR3 coding DNA: TGCACCAGCCGGGCCACCTTTAATCAGCCCCAGCATTTT. It codes for CTSRATFNQPQHF. The chain uses TRBV5-1 and TRBJ1-5; D remains unclear. The CDR3 extends over 13 amino acids. Germline CDR1 is SGHRS and CDR2 is YFSETQ.

CDR3 DNA: TGTGCCAGTCTCGGACAGGGGAAAGAGACCCAGTACTTC. Residues: CASLGQGKETQYF. The chain is built from TRBV2 and TRBJ2-5, with 9 bases aligning to TRBD1. This CDR3 spans 13 amino acids. Germline loops: CDR1 SNHLY, CDR2 FYNNEI. Unmatched junction bases numbered 5, after V lost 9 bases and J lost 3 bases.

This clonotype was recorded at least ten times. The J gene is TRBJ1-5, the V gene TRBV20-1; D is possibly TRBD1 (5 bases). Per the germline V gene, CDR1 is DFQATT and CDR2 is SNEGSKA (reference sequence). Trimming stripped 4 bases from V and 0 bases from J, with 22 bases between. The CDR3 has 18 amino acids. CDR3 amino acids: CSAKVRDYATYSNQPQHF. CDR3 sequence (DNA): TGCAGTGCTAAGGTCCGGGACTATGCAACGTATAGCAATCAGCCCCAGCATTTT.

Notes on this clonotype: Compared with germline, one end of the junction differs, possibly owing to a read error. The chain joins TRBV7-6 to TRBJ2-3; D is unclear. The CDR3 sequence is 12 residues long. CDR1 SGHVS and CDR2 FNYEAQ come from the germline V gene. The chain's CDR3 is CASSLAKDAQYF. Written as DNA, the CDR3 is TGTGCCAGCAGCTTAGCCAAAGATGCGCAGTATTTT.

As for this clonotype: A much larger clone is a single base away; this may be a read error. V gene TRBV6-6 combines with J gene TRBJ2-5; TRBD2 agrees at 10 bases. The closer fit of TRBJ2-7 to the DNA end suggests the J call may be wrong. The CDR3 extends over 16 amino acids. CDR1 is MNHNY, CDR2 SVGAGI, per germline (reference sequence). The CDR3: CASSYSKREGSYEQYF. For the CDR3, the DNA is TGTGCCAGCAGTTACTCGAAGCGGGAGGGCAGCTACGAGCAGTACTTC.

For this clonotype: A much larger clone differs by one base, so this may be a read error. The chain employs TRBV29-1 and TRBJ2-3; D is undetermined. This CDR3 comprises 13 residues. Trimming pared 5 bases from V and 5 bases from J, leaving 14 bases between. Germline V gene lookup returns CDR1 SQVTM and CDR2 ANQGSEA. The CDR3 sequence is CSVRKGSVDTQYF. The CDR3 DNA is TGCAGCGTTAGAAAAGGGTCGGTAGATACGCAGTATTTT.

This clonotype was seen at least ten times. This chain joins TRBV7-2 and TRBJ2-1, with TRBD2 matching over 9 bases. Germline CDR1 is SGHTA and CDR2 is FQGNSA. The CDR3 has 15 residues. The V gene end was trimmed by 4 bases and the J gene end by 1 base; junction bases not matched to a gene: 2. CDR3 residues: CASSYLAGSYNEQFF. The DNA for the CDR3 is TGTGCCAGCAGCTACCTAGCGGGGTCCTACAATGAGCAGTTCTTC. The full variable domain, completed using reference TRBV7-2 and TRBJ2-1, is GAGVSQSPSNKVTEKGKDVELRCDPISGHTALYWYRQSLGQGLEFLIYFQGNSAPDKSGLPSDRFSAERTGGSVSTLTIQRTQQEDSAVYLCASSYLAGSYNEQFFGPGTRLTVL.

Many counts were recorded for this clonotype. The chain joins TRBV29-1 to TRBJ2-1; D unclear. The CDR3 loop spans 14 amino acids. V lost 7 bases to trimming and J lost 9 bases, with 22 bases between them. Germline V lookup: CDR1 SQVTM, CDR2 ANQGSEA. The CDR3 protein is CSGSDALVRSEQFF. DNA of the CDR3: TGCAGCGGTTCAGACGCTTTAGTGCGAAGTGAGCAGTTCTTC.

This clonotype was seen many times. This chain connects TRBV5-1 to TRBJ2-7; 9 bases are a match to TRBD2. The trim removed 2 bases at V and 0 bases at J, leaving 3 bases unmatched. Germline CDR1 SGHRS, CDR2 YFSETQ. The CDR3 is 15 residues long. Here the CDR3 DNA reads TGCGCCAGCAGCTTACTAGCGGGTAGCTCCTACGAGCAGTACTTC. The encoded protein is CASSLLAGSSYEQYF.

In its sample, this clonotype was seen a few times. The V call is TRBV5-6, the J call TRBJ2-5; either TRBD1 or TRBD2 may supply D (6 bases each). Germline lookup yields CDR1 SGHDT and CDR2 YYEEEE. The CDR3 length is 13 residues. Trimming cost V 0 bases and J 7 bases, with 10 bases left between them. Here the CDR3 DNA reads TGTGCCAGCAGCTTGGCTGAGGGGGGGACCCAGTACTTC. Translated: CASSLAEGGTQYF.

The J gene is TRBJ2-5, the V gene TRBV28; perhaps D is TRBD1 or TRBD2 (5 bases each). V lost 5 bases and J 4 bases, leaving 20 bases between the germline ends. The CDR3 extends over 16 amino acids. Germline CDR1 is MDHEN and CDR2 is SYDVKM. The CDR3, as DNA: TGTGCCAGCAGTGGCTCCGTCGGGACCGGGTTAGAGACCCAGTACTTC. Translating gives CASSGSVGTGLETQYF.

This clonotype was detected a few times. V is TRBV29-1 and J is TRBJ1-1; D possibly corresponds to TRBD1 (5 bases). V was clipped by 3 bases and J by 3 bases, with 8 bases between them. This CDR3 is built from 12 residues. The germline V gene encodes CDR1 SQVTM and CDR2 ANQGSEA. The CDR3 DNA follows: TGCAGCGTTGACAGGGCCGACACTGAAGCTTTCTTT. Residues: CSVDRADTEAFF.

This clonotype was counted at least ten times. The gene calls are TRBV27 and TRBJ2-1; a possible D gene is TRBD2 (7 bases). CDR3 length equals 16 residues. CDR1 and CDR2 from the germline V gene are MNHEY and SMNVEV (reference sequence). The ends were cut back, 5 bases at V and 0 bases at J, with 14 bases in the middle. CDR3 nucleotides: TGTGCCAGCAGTGGAAGGGGGAGGGACTCCTACAATGAGCAGTTCTTC. It encodes CASSGRGRDSYNEQFF.

Turning to this clonotype: One base away lies a much larger clone, so this may be a sequencing read error. The J gene is TRBJ2-1, the V gene TRBV7-2, with D possibly TRBD2 on 6 matching bases. The CDR3 spans 14 residues. Trimming pared 2 bases from V and 7 bases from J, leaving 12 bases between. Per germline, CDR1 SGHTA and CDR2 FQGNSA. CDR3 amino acids: CASSLNGSWNEQFF. The CDR3 DNA sequence: TGTGCCAGCAGCTTAAACGGGAGCTGGAATGAGCAGTTCTTC. The full variable domain, with the rest looked up from reference TRBV7-2 and TRBJ2-1, is GAGVSQSPSNKVTEKGKDVELRCDPISGHTALYWYRQSLGQGLEFLIYFQGNSAPDKSGLPSDRFSAERTGGSVSTLTIQRTQQEDSAVYLCASSLNGSWNEQFFGPGTRLTVL.

This clonotype was counted at least ten times. The chain couples TRBV28 to TRBJ1-2; 8 nucleotides agree with TRBD1. CDR3 size: 18 residues. Germline V gives CDR1 MDHEN, CDR2 SYDVKM. Unmatched junction bases numbered 18, after V lost 6 bases and J lost 3 bases. CDR3 nucleotide sequence: TGTGCCAGCAGCCCATTCAACGCCCCCGGGACAGGCGACTATGGCTACACCTTC. Its translation: CASSPFNAPGTGDYGYTF.

This chain links TRBV20-1 with TRBJ2-7, with 10 bases that match TRBD2. The DNA end lines up better with TRBJ2-5; the J call may be wrong. CDR3 length: 15 residues. From germline, CDR1 is DFQATT and CDR2 SNEGSKA (reference sequence). The CDR3 region has the DNA TGCAGTGCTACTCCCCGTCTAGCGGGGGAAGAGACCCAGTACTTC. Its protein product is CSATPRLAGEETQYF.

This clonotype was seen only once. A much larger clone sits a single nucleotide away, making a read error possible. The chain couples TRBV7-8 to TRBJ2-5; D may be TRBD2 (5 bases). The CDR3 length is 14 residues. With 6 bases removed from V and 4 bases from J, the gap between germline ends came to 15 bases. CDR1 is SGHVS, CDR2 FQNEAQ, per germline. CDR3 sequence: CASRLWGVSETQYF. Written as DNA, the CDR3 is TGTGCCAGCAGGCTTTGGGGAGTCTCAGAGACCCAGTACTTC.